One and the same sample provided the 2 T cell receptor beta chains below, sequenced in a study of CD8 T cells in Susac syndrome. An amount of RNA that ranged from roughly 0.5 to 1 ug was reverse transcribed with random hexamers. TCRdb recomputed calls from the immunoSEQ multiplex PCR reads with MiXCR, one row per CDR3 protein. The table lists about 400,000 distinct CDR3 sequences, approximately 85% of them singletons. The sample was CD8+ T cells from PBMCs. These receptors were obtained from a human donor with multiple sclerosis.

J is TRBJ1-4 and V is TRBV9; D gene ambiguous. The V end was cut by 0 bases, the J end by 0 bases, with 9 bases between. The germline V gene has CDR1 SGDLS and CDR2 YYNGEE. This CDR3 comprises 16 residues. The CDR3 region is CASSVAGAATNEKLFF. As DNA, the CDR3 is TGTGCCAGCAGCGTAGCCGGCGCCGCAACTAATGAAAAACTGTTTTTT.

The chain combines TRBV6-1 with TRBJ2-1, with a weak D call TRBD2 (5 bases). CDR1 and CDR2 from the germline V gene are MNHNS and SASEGT. This CDR3 is 15 amino acids long. The V gene lost 4 bases and the J gene lost 2 bases, with 12 bases spanning the gap. The CDR3 loop is CASSGQEETYNEQFF. The CDR3 nucleotides are TGTGCCAGCAGTGGGCAGGAGGAAACCTACAATGAGCAGTTCTTC.